The 29 T cell receptor beta chains listed next were all sequenced from one sample in a study of CD8 T cell repertoires and HIV-1 epitope variants. The repertoire was sequenced with immunoSEQ multiplex PCR; TCRdb's copy has only in-frame clones and lacks some. The sample lists about 6,300 clones; about 66% were seen once. No antigens are known for them. Specimen: cultured CD8+ T cells derived from PBMCs. The receptors shown here come from a male donor with HIV.

The gene calls are TRBV7-6 and TRBJ2-7; 8 positions agree with TRBD1. The CDR3 runs 16 residues. J was trimmed by 5 bases and V by 1 base; bases with no gene match: 10. Germline CDR1 SGHVS, CDR2 FNYEAQ. The CDR3 spells CASSLGQGAFGHEQYF. The CDR3 coding sequence is TGTGCCAGCAGCTTAGGCCAGGGGGCCTTCGGGCACGAGCAGTACTTC.

This sequence joins TRBV21-1 and TRBJ2-7; the table's TRBD1 call for D was not verified on the DNA. TRBV21-1 is given as a pseudogene. The CDR3 has 13 residues. The CDR3 loop reads CASSKGQIYEQYF. Here the CDR3 DNA reads TGTGCCAGCAGCAAAGGACAGATATACGAGCAGTACTTC.

CDR3 sequence (DNA): TGTGCCAGCAGCTCCCCGGGGGCCCTAAACACTGAAGCTTTCTTT. This translates into CASSSPGALNTEAFF. This sequence joins TRBV7-8 and TRBJ1-1; possibly TRBD1 for D (6 bases). The length of the CDR3 is 15 residues. V was trimmed by 4 bases and J by 2 bases, leaving 14 bases between them. The germline V gene has CDR1 SGHVS and CDR2 FQNEAQ.

The DNA for the CDR3 is TGTGCCAGCAGCCCAGCAGAACCCCAAGAGACCCAGTACTTC. It translates to CASSPAEPQETQYF. The V and J genes are TRBV7-2 and TRBJ2-5; D unresolved. CDR1 and CDR2 (germline): SGHTA, FQGNSA. The CDR3 totals 14 residues. Trimming cost V 5 bases and J 1 base, with 11 bases left between them.

This chain links TRBV6-1 with TRBJ2-3; TRBD1 matches at 7 bases. V shed 4 bases, J shed 2 bases, and the junction held 21 bases outside the gene matches. CDR3 length: 20 residues. CDR1 and CDR2 from the germline V gene are MNHNS and SASEGT. The CDR3 DNA sequence: TGTGCCAGCAGTGCCTTCGACAGGGCCGACCAGGGGCCTTTCACAGATACGCAGTATTTT. Protein product: CASSAFDRADQGPFTDTQYF.

This chain joins TRBV5-1 and TRBJ2-1; D ambiguous. This CDR3 has 12 amino acids. Trimming cost V 0 bases and J 6 bases, with 4 bases left between them. Germline CDR1 reads SGHRS; CDR2 reads YFSETQ. The CDR3 DNA is TGCGCCAGCAGCTTGGCAGGCAATGAGCAGTTCTTC. Amino acid sequence: CASSLAGNEQFF.

The CDR3 DNA reads TGTGCCAGCAGCTCTTTAAGCAGACCCGGGGAGCTGTTTTTT. Protein: CASSSLSRPGELFF. The V and J genes are TRBV5-8 and TRBJ2-2; D is ambiguous. The CDR3 is 14 residues long. Per the germline V gene, CDR1 is SGHTS and CDR2 is YDEGEE. The V end lost 3 bases, the J end lost 6 bases, and 12 bases lay between the germline ends.

This chain joins TRBV6-1 and TRBJ2-1; D remains ambiguous. Trimming took off 4 bases at V and 0 bases at J, with 7 bases between the two ends. Germline V lookup: CDR1 MNHNS, CDR2 SASEGT. The CDR3 spans 14 residues. For the CDR3, the DNA is TGTGCCAGCAGTGCTAGGGACTCCTACAATGAGCAGTTCTTC. Translated, it gives CASSARDSYNEQFF.

CDR3 sequence reads: CASSYSTSGSLNEQYF. The CDR3 DNA reads as TGTGCCAGCAGTTACTCAACTAGCGGGAGCCTAAACGAGCAGTACTTC. The rearrangement joins TRBV6-5 to TRBJ2-7, with 11 bases that match TRBD2. CDR1 and CDR2 from the germline V gene are MNHEY and SVGAGI. The V and J ends lost 0 bases and 5 bases, in that order; junction bases with no gene match: 6. There are 16 residues in the CDR3.

V gene TRBV28 combines with J gene TRBJ1-1; D not resolved. Germline V gene lookup returns CDR1 MDHEN and CDR2 SYDVKM. V lost 3 bases to trimming and J lost 1 base, with 3 bases between them. This CDR3 has 12 residues. This chain's CDR3 is CASSFTNTEAFF. In nucleotides, the CDR3 is TGTGCCAGCAGTTTTACGAACACTGAAGCTTTCTTT.

The J gene is TRBJ2-1, the V gene TRBV7-9; D uncertain. Germline V CDR1 and CDR2: SEHNR, FQNEAQ (reference sequence). This CDR3 has 13 residues. Trimming removed 1 base at V and 10 bases at J, with 11 bases between. CDR3 sequence (DNA): TGTGCCAGCAGCTTAGGAACCCCATCGGAGCAGTTCTTC. Translated: CASSLGTPSEQFF. Filled out from reference TRBV7-9 and TRBJ2-1, the complete variable domain reads DTGVSQNPRHKITKRGQNVTFRCDPISEHNRLYWYRQTLGQGPEFLTYFQNEAQLEKSRLLSDRFSAERPKGSFSTLEIQRTEQGDSAMYLCASSLGTPSEQFFGPGTRLTVL.

The chain recombines TRBV29-1 with TRBJ2-3; D tentatively fits TRBD1 or TRBD2 (7 bases each). The CDR3 has 14 residues. The V end was cut by 4 bases, the J end by 4 bases, with 15 bases between. The germline gives CDR1 SQVTM, CDR2 ANQGSEA. CDR3 sequence (DNA): TGCAGCGTTGCAGGGGGGGTTGGATCAGATACGCAGTATTTT. Protein sequence: CSVAGGVGSDTQYF.

J is TRBJ2-2 and V is TRBV9; TRBD2 aligns across 8 bases. Germline CDR1 and CDR2: SGDLS and YYNGEE. J lost 3 bases, V lost 0 bases, and 7 bases had no gene match. The CDR3 spans 17 residues. The CDR3 reads CASSVAYPGGHTGELFF. DNA of the CDR3: TGTGCCAGCAGCGTAGCATATCCGGGGGGGCACACCGGGGAGCTGTTTTTT.

With respect to this clone: The junction shows a germline mismatch at one end, possibly a read error. This chain links TRBV7-7 with TRBJ2-7; either TRBD1 or TRBD2 may fit D (5 bases each). Germline-derived CDR1 and CDR2 are SSHAT and FNYEAQ (reference sequence). The CDR3 has 14 amino acids. The CDR3 DNA is TGTGCTAGCAGCTTAGCGCTGGGGCCCTACGAGCAGTACTTC. Protein product: CASSLALGPYEQYF.

The chain employs TRBV15 and TRBJ2-1; D not certain. V was trimmed by 0 bases and J by 7 bases, leaving 19 bases between them. The V gene's germline CDR1 is LNHNV and CDR2 YYDKDF (reference sequence). The CDR3 runs 17 residues. Here the CDR3 DNA reads TGTGCCACCAGCAGAGATCGGAAAAAGCGCCCGCGGAATGAGCAGTTCTTC. Amino acid sequence: CATSRDRKKRPRNEQFF.

The chain employs TRBV19 and TRBJ1-1; possible D gene TRBD1, 6 bases. The CDR3 runs 14 residues. V lost 6 bases to trimming and J lost 0 bases, with 11 bases between them. Per the germline V gene, CDR1 is LNHDA and CDR2 is SQIVND (reference sequence). The CDR3 spells CASRGTGLNTEAFF. For the CDR3, the DNA is TGTGCCAGTAGGGGCACAGGGTTGAACACTGAAGCTTTCTTT.

The chain carries TRBV7-6 and TRBJ2-1; D is unclear. The germline V gene has CDR1 SGHVS and CDR2 FNYEAQ. V gave up 2 bases and J gave up 9 bases, with 5 bases separating them. The CDR3 has 11 amino acids. Here the CDR3 DNA reads TGTGCCAGCAGCTTATCTGGTGAGCAGTTCTTC. Protein sequence: CASSLSGEQFF.

The chain is built from TRBV28 and TRBJ2-1, with D uncertain. Germline CDR1 reads MDHEN; CDR2 reads SYDVKM. This CDR3 is 14 amino acids long. Trimming removed 6 bases from V and 8 bases from J, with 17 bases in between. The CDR3 DNA reads as TGTGCCAGCAGAGAGGTGGGCCGAGGCGATGAGCAGTTCTTC. It encodes CASREVGRGDEQFF.

The chain is built from TRBV6-5 and TRBJ2-1; TRBD1 aligns across 7 bases. In germline, CDR1 is MNHEY, CDR2 SVGAGI. This CDR3 comprises 16 residues. V dropped 4 bases and J dropped 1; count of bases not matched to a gene: 7. The CDR3 DNA is TGTGCCAGCAGTTTATCACAGGGGATATCCTACAATGAGCAGTTCTTC. Translated: CASSLSQGISYNEQFF.

V usage is TRBV10-3 and J usage is TRBJ2-5; 10 positions match TRBD1. In germline, CDR1 is ENHRY, CDR2 SYGVKD. Losses at the gene ends were 11 bases for V and 3 bases for J; bases not matched to a gene: 6. The CDR3 runs 13 residues. CDR3 sequence (DNA): TGTGCCGCCGGACAGGGGGGGGAAGAGACCCAGTACTTC. Translating it yields CAAGQGGEETQYF.

The chain recombines TRBV7-3 with TRBJ2-2; D is unclear. The length of the CDR3 is 14 residues. Trimming stripped 1 base from V and 4 bases from J, with 7 bases between. Germline loops: CDR1 SGHTA, CDR2 FQGTGA. The CDR3 DNA follows: TGTGCCAGCAGCTTAAGGGTATCCACCGGGGAGCTGTTTTTT. It is translated as CASSLRVSTGELFF.

J is TRBJ2-7 and V is TRBV6-5, with D unclear. This CDR3 is built from 14 residues. V was clipped by 3 bases and J by 0 bases, with 9 bases between them. Germline V lookup: CDR1 MNHEY, CDR2 SVGAGI. The CDR3 sequence: CASSYGRTSYEQYF. The CDR3 bases are TGTGCCAGCAGTTATGGCCGTACCTCCTACGAGCAGTACTTC.

This chain joins TRBV4-3 and TRBJ1-1; D is unclear. The germline V gene has CDR1 LGHNA and CDR2 YSLEER. The CDR3 runs 17 residues. V was trimmed by 0 bases and J by 3 bases, leaving 17 bases between them. The CDR3 bases are TGCGCCAGCAGCCAAGATCGGTCGGTACAATGGGACACTGAAGCTTTCTTT. As protein: CASSQDRSVQWDTEAFF.

This clone was detected only a few times. The genes are TRBV9 and TRBJ1-2; D remains unclear. V was cut by 0 bases and J by 4 bases, with 10 bases left in between. Germline-derived CDR1 and CDR2 are SGDLS and YYNGEE. This CDR3 region has 14 residues. CDR3 amino acids: CASSVVGETYGYTF. CDR3 DNA: TGTGCCAGCAGCGTAGTTGGAGAAACCTATGGCTACACCTTC.

This clone was recorded once. The chain combines TRBV27 with TRBJ2-1, with D possibly matching TRBD1 (5 bases). The germline V gene encodes CDR1 MNHEY and CDR2 SMNVEV (reference sequence). Trimming left V 3 bases short and J 8 bases short, with 14 bases between. The CDR3 loop spans 14 amino acids. CDR3 residues: CASSLGQGGYEQFF. For the CDR3, the DNA is TGTGCCAGCAGTTTGGGGCAGGGTGGCTATGAGCAGTTCTTC.

CDR3 sequence reads: CASSLGGSEQYF. DNA for the CDR3: TGTGCCAGCAGTTTAGGGGGTAGCGAGCAGTACTTC. The chain couples TRBV27 to TRBJ2-7; the D call may be TRBD1 or TRBD2 (5 bases each). The CDR3 contains 12 residues. Trimming removed 2 bases at V and 6 bases at J, with 8 bases between. From germline, CDR1 is MNHEY and CDR2 SMNVEV (reference sequence).

The J gene is TRBJ2-7, the V gene TRBV14, with 10 bases aligning to TRBD2. CDR1 SGHDN and CDR2 FVKESK come from the germline V gene. This CDR3 comprises 16 residues. V trimming: 3 bases; J trimming: 3 bases; junction bases outside the gene matches: 8. This chain's CDR3 is CASSQTSGGALYEQYF. CDR3 nucleotides: TGTGCCAGCAGCCAGACCAGCGGGGGGGCCCTCTACGAGCAGTACTTC.

This clone was counted between two and nine times. The chain uses TRBV30 and TRBJ1-1; D is ambiguous. V lost 8 bases, J lost 1 base, and 14 bases lay in between. Germline CDR1 reads GTSNPN; CDR2 reads SVGIG (reference sequence). This CDR3 region has 13 residues. The CDR3 is CATNRRGNTEAFF. CDR3 coding DNA: TGTGCCACCAATCGGCGGGGGAACACTGAAGCTTTCTTT.

This clone appeared a single time. The chain couples TRBV2 to TRBJ2-7, with 8 bases aligning to TRBD1. The CDR3 runs 17 residues. V lost 1 base and J lost 6; bases outside the gene matches: 14. The germline CDR1 and CDR2 sequences are SNHLY and FYNNEI. DNA of the CDR3: TGTGCCAGCAGTGAAGGGACAGGGCGTAGCTCAAACTCCGAGCAGTACTTC. Its protein is CASSEGTGRSSNSEQYF.